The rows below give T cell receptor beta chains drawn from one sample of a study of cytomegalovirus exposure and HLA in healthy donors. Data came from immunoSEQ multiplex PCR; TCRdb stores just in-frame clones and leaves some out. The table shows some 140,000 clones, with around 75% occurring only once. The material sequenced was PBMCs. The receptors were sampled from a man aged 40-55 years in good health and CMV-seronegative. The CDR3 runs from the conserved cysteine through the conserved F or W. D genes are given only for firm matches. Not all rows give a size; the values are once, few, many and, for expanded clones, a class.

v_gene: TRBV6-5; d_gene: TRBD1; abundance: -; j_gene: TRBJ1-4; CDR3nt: TGTGCCAGCAGCTCGGGACAGGGTGATGAAAAACTGTTTTTT; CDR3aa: CASSSGQGDEKLFF
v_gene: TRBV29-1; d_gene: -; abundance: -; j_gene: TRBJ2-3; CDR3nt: TGCAGCGTTTCCCGGGGGACCACAGATACGCAGTATTTT; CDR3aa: CSVSRGTTDTQYF
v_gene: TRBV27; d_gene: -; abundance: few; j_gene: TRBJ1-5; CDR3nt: TGTGCCAGCAGAAAAACCGCCGAACAGGGCTTTGAGCCCCAGCATTTT; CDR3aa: CASRKTAEQGFEPQHF
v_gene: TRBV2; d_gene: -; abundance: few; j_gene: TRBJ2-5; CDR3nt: TGTGCCAGCACCGATCGGAGGGAGGAAGAGACCCAGTACTTC; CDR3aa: CASTDRREEETQYF
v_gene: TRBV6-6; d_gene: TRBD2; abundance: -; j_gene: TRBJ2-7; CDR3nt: TGTGCCAGCAGCCCTGAACTAGCGCCCGTCTCCTACGAGCAGTACTTC; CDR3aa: CASSPELAPVSYEQYF
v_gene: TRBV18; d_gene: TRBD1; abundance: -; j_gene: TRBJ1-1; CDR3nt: TGTGCCAGCTCCGACAGGGGGTACACTGAAGCTTTCTTT; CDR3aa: CASSDRGYTEAFF
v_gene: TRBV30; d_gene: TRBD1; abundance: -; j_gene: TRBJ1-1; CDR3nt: TGTGCCTGGGGTCGGGCAGGGGGGCTTACAGGTGAAGCTTTCTTT; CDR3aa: CAWGRAGGLTGEAFF
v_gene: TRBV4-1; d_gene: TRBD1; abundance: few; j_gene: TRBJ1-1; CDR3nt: TGCGCCAGCAGCCAAGTATACTTCGGGGACAGACAAGCTTTCTTT; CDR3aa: CASSQVYFGDRQAFF
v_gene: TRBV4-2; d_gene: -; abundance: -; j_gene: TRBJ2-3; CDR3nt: TGTGCCAGCAGCCAAGACTGGCCGGGAGAGGATACGCAGTATTTT; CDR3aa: CASSQDWPGEDTQYF
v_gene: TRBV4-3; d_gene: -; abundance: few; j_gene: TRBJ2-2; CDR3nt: TGCGCCAGCAGCCAAATGCTCAACTCCGGGACTTTGAACACCGGGGAGCTGTTTTTT; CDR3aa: CASSQMLNSGTLNTGELFF
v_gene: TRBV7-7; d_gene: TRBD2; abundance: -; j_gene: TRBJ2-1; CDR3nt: TGTGCCAGCAGCTATGGACTAGCGGGGGGCTACAATGAGCAGTTCTTC; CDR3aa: CASSYGLAGGYNEQFF
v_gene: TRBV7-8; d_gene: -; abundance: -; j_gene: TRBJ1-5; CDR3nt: TGTGCCAGCAGCCACGTCGAGGGCGGGGCTCAGCCCCAGCATTTT; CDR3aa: CASSHVEGGAQPQHF
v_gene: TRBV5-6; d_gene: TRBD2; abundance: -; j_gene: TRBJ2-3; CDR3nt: TGTGCCAGCAGCTGGGTCCCGGGACTATCGTCTACGCAGTATTTT; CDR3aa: CASSWVPGLSSTQYF
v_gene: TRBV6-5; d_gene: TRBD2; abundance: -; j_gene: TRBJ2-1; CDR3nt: TGTGCCAGCAGTTACTCTCTAGCGGGGAACTACAATGAGCAGTTCTTC; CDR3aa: CASSYSLAGNYNEQFF
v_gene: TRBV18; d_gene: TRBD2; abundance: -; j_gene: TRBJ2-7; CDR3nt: TGTGCCAGCTCACCGGGGGGGGATTACTACGAGCAGTACTTC; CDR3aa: CASSPGGDYYEQYF
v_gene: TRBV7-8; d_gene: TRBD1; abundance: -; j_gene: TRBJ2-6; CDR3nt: TGTGCCAGCAGTCGGATCGGACAGGGCTCAGGTGGGGCCAACGTCCTGACTTTC; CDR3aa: CASSRIGQGSGGANVLTF
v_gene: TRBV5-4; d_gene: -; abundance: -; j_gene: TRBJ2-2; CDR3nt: TGTGCCAGCAGCGCCCGAGGGTCTGGGATCACCGGGGAGCTGTTTTTT; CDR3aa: CASSARGSGITGELFF
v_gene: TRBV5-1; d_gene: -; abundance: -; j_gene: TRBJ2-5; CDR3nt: TGCGCCAGCAGCTTCACAGTACAAGAGACCCAGTACTTC; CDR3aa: CASSFTVQETQYF
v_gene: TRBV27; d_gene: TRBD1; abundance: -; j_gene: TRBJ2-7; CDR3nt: TGTGCCAGCAGTTTATCGACAGGGGGGTCCTACGAGCAGTACTTC; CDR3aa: CASSLSTGGSYEQYF
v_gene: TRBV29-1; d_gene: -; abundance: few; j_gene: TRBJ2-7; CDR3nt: TGCAGCGGGACGGGGGGACAGGCGGGCTCCTACGAGCAGTACTTC; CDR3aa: CSGTGGQAGSYEQYF
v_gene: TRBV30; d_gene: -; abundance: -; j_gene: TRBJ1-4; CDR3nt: TGTGCCTGGAGTGTTCGGGAAAAACTGTTTTTT; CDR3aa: CAWSVREKLFF
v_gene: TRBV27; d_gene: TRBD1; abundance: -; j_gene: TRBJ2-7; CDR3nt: TGTGCCAGCAGTTTTGGGACAGGCTCCTACGAGCAGTACTTC; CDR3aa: CASSFGTGSYEQYF
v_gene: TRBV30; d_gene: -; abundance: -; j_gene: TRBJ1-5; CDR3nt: TGTGCCTGGAGTACCGGGGGATTCAATCAGCCCCAGCATTTT; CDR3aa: CAWSTGGFNQPQHF